These 21 T cell receptor beta chains were sequenced from one sample in a study of identical twins. TCRdb processed the 5' RACE reads anew with MiXCR; each CDR3 protein has one entry. The sample records about 530,000 distinct CDR3 sequences, about 22% being singletons. This sample also belongs to another study, concerning yellow fever vaccine responses in identical twins.

The specimen sequenced was CD4+ T cells sorted from blood. Receptor source: a woman under 30 in good health.

This clonotype was recorded a few times. The V gene is TRBV15, the J gene TRBJ1-1; D is undetermined. Germline CDR1 and CDR2: LNHNV and YYDKDF (reference sequence). CDR3 size: 14 residues. Trimming shortened V by 2 bases and J by 4 bases, and 11 bases separated the two germline ends. The CDR3, as DNA: TGTGCCACCAGCAGAACTACCTCGGGCACTGAAGCTTTCTTT. This encodes CATSRTTSGTEAFF.

On this clonotype: Just one base apart from a much larger clone, this may be a read error. The chain links TRBV12-3 or TRBV12-4 to TRBJ2-1, with D perhaps matching TRBD1 or TRBD2 (5 bases each). The V gene lost 8 bases and the J gene lost 1 base, with 18 bases spanning the gap. The CDR3 spans 16 residues. CDR3 nucleotides: TGTGCCAGCGGGTCCTATGGGGGAGTGTCCTACAATGAGCAGTTCTTC. Protein: CASGSYGGVSYNEQFF.

The chain joins TRBV7-2 to TRBJ2-7, with D unclear. This CDR3 contains 14 residues. CDR1 SGHTA and CDR2 FQGNSA come from the germline V gene. V was clipped by 1 base and J by 3 bases, with 10 bases between them. This CDR3 is CASSLGSFNYEQYV. CDR3 bases: TGTGCCAGCAGCTTAGGGTCGTTTAACTACGAGCAGTACGTC.

In its sample, this clonotype was seen a few times. The chain links TRBV11-2 to TRBJ2-2, with D tentatively TRBD2 (6 bases). Deletions cut 5 bases from V and 5 bases from J, with 12 bases between. This CDR3 spans 14 amino acids. CDR1 and CDR2 (germline): SGHAT, FQNNGV. The CDR3 region is CASSTTSGTGELFF. Here the CDR3 DNA reads TGTGCCAGCAGCACGACAAGCGGGACCGGGGAGCTGTTTTTT.

The chain links TRBV29-1 to TRBJ2-7, with TRBD1 matching over 7 bases. The CDR3 consists of 14 residues. Germline lookup yields CDR1 SQVTM and CDR2 ANQGSEA. J lost 0 bases, V lost 6 bases, and 8 bases had no gene match. CDR3 bases: TGCAGCGTGTCGGGACAGCCGCTCTCCTACGAGCAGTACTTC. This gives the protein CSVSGQPLSYEQYF.

The chain links TRBV2 to TRBJ2-2; tentatively, D is TRBD1 or TRBD2 (5 bases each). The CDR3 extends over 15 amino acids. V lost 4 bases, J lost 1 base, and 10 bases lay in between. Germline CDR1 reads SNHLY; CDR2 reads FYNNEI. CDR3 coding DNA: TGTGCCAGCAGTGGGGACGGATTGAACACCGGGGAGCTGTTTTTT. Its translation is CASSGDGLNTGELFF.

The chain combines TRBV12-3 or TRBV12-4 with TRBJ2-7; D assignment may be TRBD1 or TRBD2 (6 bases each). Trimming took off 6 bases at V and 4 bases at J, with 13 bases between the two ends. The CDR3 has 13 amino acids. The CDR3 nucleotides read TGTGCCAGCAGAACGGGGGCCGTTTACGAGCAGTACTTC. As protein: CASRTGAVYEQYF.

As to this clonotype: An end of the junction differs from the germline gene, which may be a read error. V and J are TRBV2 and TRBJ2-1; maybe TRBD2 (6 bases). CDR3 length: 15 amino acids. Germline CDR1 and CDR2: SNHLY and FYNNEI. CDR3 protein: CASSDWDSSYSEQFF. For the CDR3, the DNA is TGTGCCAGCAGTGATTGGGACTCAAGCTACAGTGAGCAGTTCTTC.

The rearrangement uses TRBV20-1 and TRBJ1-3; D unclear. Germline loops: CDR1 DFQATT, CDR2 SNEGSKA (reference sequence). The length of the CDR3 is 15 residues. V gave up 1 base and J gave up 0 bases, with 10 bases separating them. The CDR3 loop reads CSARVGQTSGNTIYF. CDR3 nucleotide sequence: TGCAGTGCTAGAGTAGGGCAGACCTCTGGAAACACCATATATTTT.

CDR3 residues: CASAHADTQYF. The CDR3 bases are TGTGCCAGTGCCCATGCAGATACGCAGTATTTT. The chain employs TRBV3-1 and TRBJ2-3; unclear D gene. The germline gives CDR1 LGHDT, CDR2 YNNKEL (reference sequence). V was pared by 9 bases and J by 4 bases, with 8 bases between. CDR3 length: 11 amino acids.

The gene calls are TRBV5-1 and TRBJ2-2; possible D gene TRBD1, 6 bases. V gave up 0 bases and J gave up 4 bases, with 13 bases separating them. This CDR3 comprises 16 residues. CDR1 and CDR2 from the germline V gene are SGHRS and YFSETQ. CDR3 region: CASSLEGGVATGELFF. CDR3 nucleotide sequence: TGCGCCAGCAGCTTGGAAGGGGGTGTAGCCACCGGGGAGCTGTTTTTT.

A single count supports this clonotype. The chain combines TRBV6-1 with TRBJ1-2, with a weak D call TRBD1 (5 bases). Trimming removed 6 bases at V and 3 bases at J, with 17 bases between. The CDR3 is 15 amino acids. CDR1 is MNHNS, CDR2 SASEGT, per germline. This CDR3 reads CASRPTRQGHYGYTF. CDR3 nucleotides: TGTGCCAGCAGGCCCACGCGGCAGGGCCACTATGGCTACACCTTC.

The rearrangement links TRBV12-3 or TRBV12-4 to TRBJ2-1; the D is unclear. The CDR3 extends over 14 amino acids. V lost 7 bases and J 5 bases, leaving 15 bases between the germline ends. Here the CDR3 reads CASTLLFLNNEQFF. The CDR3, as DNA: TGTGCCAGCACCTTGCTTTTCCTAAACAATGAGCAGTTCTTC.

The chain carries TRBV12-5 and TRBJ2-1; 8 nucleotides align to TRBD2. J was trimmed by 9 bases and V by 1 base; bases with no gene match: 2. CDR1 LGHNT and CDR2 FRNRAP come from the germline V gene. This CDR3 region has 13 residues. CDR3 nucleotides: TGTGCTAGTGGTTTGGGTAGCGGGGTTGAGCAGTTCTTC. Translating gives CASGLGSGVEQFF.

This clonotype was picked up a small number of times. The chain has TRBV12-3 or TRBV12-4 and TRBJ1-4; D ambiguous. This CDR3 comprises 14 residues. V was shortened by 3 bases and J by 1 base, with 6 bases between the two germline ends. In DNA form, the CDR3 reads TGTGCCAGCAGTTTGGGGTTAACTAATGAAAAACTGTTTTTT. Translating gives CASSLGLTNEKLFF.

This clonotype was observed a few times. The rearrangement links TRBV20-1 to TRBJ2-7; weak D call: TRBD2 (6 bases). This CDR3 has 16 amino acids. V was pared by 3 bases and J by 4 bases, with 22 bases between. Germline V gene sequence: CDR1 DFQATT, CDR2 SNEGSKA (reference sequence). The CDR3 spells CSASASLRRGSYEQYV. The CDR3 nucleotides read TGCAGTGCTAGCGCGTCCTTGCGACGGGGGAGTTACGAGCAGTACGTC.

This chain links TRBV20-1 with TRBJ2-5; D may be TRBD1 (5 bases). V was cut by 0 bases and J by 0 bases, with 17 bases left in between. CDR3 length: 17 residues. Germline lookup yields CDR1 DFQATT and CDR2 SNEGSKA (reference sequence). The CDR3 DNA sequence: TGCAGTGCTAGAGATCAGTGGGAACAGGCCTACCAAGAGACCCAGTACTTC. It yields the protein CSARDQWEQAYQETQYF.

Only a few counts were recorded for this clonotype. The chain links TRBV5-1 to TRBJ2-1, with TRBD2 matching 8 bases. Germline V gene lookup returns CDR1 SGHRS and CDR2 YFSETQ. Trimming at V came to 0 bases and at J to 7 bases, leaving 12 bases not matched to a gene. CDR3 length: 17 amino acids. CDR3 protein: CASSLASGRSIQNEQFF. The CDR3 DNA sequence: TGCGCCAGCAGCTTGGCTAGCGGGCGGTCGATTCAAAATGAGCAGTTCTTC.

This clonotype was seen repeatedly, ten times or more. The chain couples TRBV5-1 to TRBJ2-1, with unresolved D. Between the trimmed V and J ends, which lost 4 bases and 2 bases, there was a span of 13 bases. The CDR3 is 15 residues long. Germline-derived CDR1 and CDR2 are SGHRS and YFSETQ. This chain's CDR3 is CASSAGRTTYNEQFF. The CDR3 DNA reads TGCGCCAGCAGCGCTGGACGGACGACCTACAATGAGCAGTTCTTC.

The chain uses TRBV5-4 and TRBJ2-5; 7 bases are a match to TRBD1. CDR3 length: 14 residues. CDR1 is SGHNT, CDR2 YYREEE, per germline (reference sequence). The V segment lost 2 bases and the J segment 4 bases; nucleotides outside the gene matches: 5. The CDR3 bases are TGTGCCAGCAGCTTACCCGGACAGGTAGAGACCCAGTACTTC. Translation: CASSLPGQVETQYF.

The gene calls are TRBV7-8 and TRBJ2-1; TRBD1 might be the D (6 bases). The V end lost 0 bases, the J end lost 9 bases, and 18 bases lay between the germline ends. The CDR3 is 16 amino acids. Looked up from germline, CDR1 is SGHVS and CDR2 is FQNEAQ. CDR3 residues: CASSLAAGRGRGEQFF. The DNA of the CDR3 is TGTGCCAGCAGCTTAGCGGCGGGCAGGGGAAGAGGTGAGCAGTTCTTC.